The entry below describes one T cell receptor (beta chain). The antigen is not known. The study ran its PCR with 60 Vbeta and 13 Jbeta primers. Generated by immunoSEQ multiplex PCR, the TCRdb table keeps only in-frame clones and is missing some. Counted here are some 200,000 clones, approximately 81% occurring once; the ten biggest clones make up 2% to 2.5%. The source of the sample is a study of cytomegalovirus exposure and HLA in healthy donors. Healthy bone marrow donors made up the donors. Whole-study findings and limits: Follow-up analysis later connected one missense variant in DCLRE1C with trimming of TCR beta V- and J-genes. Within an earlier analysis, most TCR beta V segments proved productive either about 90% or about 30% of the time.

There are 14 residues in the CDR3. Germline V CDR1 and CDR2: SGDLS, YYNGEE. Trimming took 4 bases from V and 4 from J; bases not matched to a gene: 4. The sequencing sample was made of PBMCs. The receptor was derived from a woman in her twenties or thirties in good health and CMV-seronegative. The chain recombines TRBV9 with TRBJ1-2, with 10 positions matching TRBD1. In DNA form, the CDR3 reads TGTGCCAGCAGCTTCCGGACAGGGGGCTATGGCTACACCTTC. It translates to CASSFRTGGYGYTF.